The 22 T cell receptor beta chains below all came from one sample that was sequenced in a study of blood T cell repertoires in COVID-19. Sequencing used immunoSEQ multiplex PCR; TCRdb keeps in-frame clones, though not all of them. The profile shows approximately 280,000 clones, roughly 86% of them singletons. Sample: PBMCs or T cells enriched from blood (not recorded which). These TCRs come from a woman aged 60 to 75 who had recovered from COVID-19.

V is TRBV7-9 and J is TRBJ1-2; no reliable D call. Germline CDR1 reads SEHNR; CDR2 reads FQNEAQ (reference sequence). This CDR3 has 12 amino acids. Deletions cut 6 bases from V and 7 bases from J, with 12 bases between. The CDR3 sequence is CASSLPGIGYTF. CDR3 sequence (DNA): TGTGCCAGCAGTCTCCCGGGAATTGGCTACACCTTC.

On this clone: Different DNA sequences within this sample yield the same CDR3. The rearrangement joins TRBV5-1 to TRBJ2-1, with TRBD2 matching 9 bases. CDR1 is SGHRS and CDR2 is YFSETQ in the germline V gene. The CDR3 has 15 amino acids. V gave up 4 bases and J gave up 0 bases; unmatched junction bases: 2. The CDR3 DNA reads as TGCGCCAGCAGCCTAGCGGGGAGCTCCTACAATGAGCAGTTCTTC. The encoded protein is CASSLAGSSYNEQFF.

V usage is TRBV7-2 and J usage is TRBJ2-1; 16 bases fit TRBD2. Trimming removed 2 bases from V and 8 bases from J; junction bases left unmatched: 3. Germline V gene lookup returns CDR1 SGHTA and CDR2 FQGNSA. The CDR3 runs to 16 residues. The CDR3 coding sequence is TGTGCCAGCAGCTTATCGGGACTAGCGGGGGGGCATGAGCAGTTCTTC. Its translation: CASSLSGLAGGHEQFF.

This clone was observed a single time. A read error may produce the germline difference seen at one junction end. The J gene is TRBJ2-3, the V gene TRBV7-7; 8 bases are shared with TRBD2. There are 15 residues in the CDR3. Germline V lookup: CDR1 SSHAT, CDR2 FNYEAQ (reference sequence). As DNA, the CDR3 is TGTGCTAGCAGCCGACTAGCGACCCGCACAGATACGCAGTATTTT. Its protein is CASSRLATRTDTQYF.

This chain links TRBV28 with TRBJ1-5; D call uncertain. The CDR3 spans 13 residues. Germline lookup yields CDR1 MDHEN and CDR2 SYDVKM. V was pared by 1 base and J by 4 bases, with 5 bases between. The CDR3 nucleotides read TGTGCCAGCAGTTTATTTCAGAATCAGCCCCAGCATTTT. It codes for CASSLFQNQPQHF.

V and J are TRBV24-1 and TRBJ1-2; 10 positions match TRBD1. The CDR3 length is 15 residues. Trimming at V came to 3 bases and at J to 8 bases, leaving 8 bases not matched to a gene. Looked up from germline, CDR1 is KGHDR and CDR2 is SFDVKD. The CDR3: CATSDAVTGGGGYTF. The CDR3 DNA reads TGTGCCACCAGTGATGCTGTGACAGGGGGCGGGGGCTACACCTTC.

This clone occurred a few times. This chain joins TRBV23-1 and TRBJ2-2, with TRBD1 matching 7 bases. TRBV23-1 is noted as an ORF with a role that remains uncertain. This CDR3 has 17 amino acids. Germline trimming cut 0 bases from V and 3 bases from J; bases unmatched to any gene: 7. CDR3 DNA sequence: TGCGCCAGCAGTCAATCGAGGGGCCAGGGGGACACCGGGGAGCTGTTTTTT. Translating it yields CASSQSRGQGDTGELFF.

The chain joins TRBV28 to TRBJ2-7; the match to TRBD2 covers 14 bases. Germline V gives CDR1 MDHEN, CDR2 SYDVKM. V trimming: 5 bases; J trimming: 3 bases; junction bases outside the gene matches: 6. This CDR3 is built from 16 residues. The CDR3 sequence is CASSPHGLAGGYEQYF. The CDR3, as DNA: TGTGCCAGCAGTCCTCACGGACTAGCGGGGGGCTACGAGCAGTACTTC.

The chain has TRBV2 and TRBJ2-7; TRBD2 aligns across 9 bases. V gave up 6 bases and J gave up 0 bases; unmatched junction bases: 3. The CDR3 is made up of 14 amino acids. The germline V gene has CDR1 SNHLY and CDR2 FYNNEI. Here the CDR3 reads CASRGSGGSYEQYF. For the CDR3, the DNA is TGTGCCAGCAGGGGTAGCGGGGGCTCCTACGAGCAGTACTTC.

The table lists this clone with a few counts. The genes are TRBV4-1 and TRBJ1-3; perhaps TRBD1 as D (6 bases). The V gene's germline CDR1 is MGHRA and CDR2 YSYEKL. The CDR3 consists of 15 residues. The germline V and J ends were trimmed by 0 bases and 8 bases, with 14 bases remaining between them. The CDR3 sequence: CASSQEARGVDTIYF. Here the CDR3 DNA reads TGCGCCAGCAGCCAAGAGGCCAGGGGAGTTGACACCATATATTTT.

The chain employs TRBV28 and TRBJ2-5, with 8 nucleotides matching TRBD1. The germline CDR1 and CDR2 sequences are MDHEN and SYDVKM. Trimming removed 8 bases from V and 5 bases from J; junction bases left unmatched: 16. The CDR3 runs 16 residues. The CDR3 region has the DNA TGTGCCAGCTCCGCTTCAATTCCGACAGGGGATGAGACCCAGTACTTC. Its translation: CASSASIPTGDETQYF.

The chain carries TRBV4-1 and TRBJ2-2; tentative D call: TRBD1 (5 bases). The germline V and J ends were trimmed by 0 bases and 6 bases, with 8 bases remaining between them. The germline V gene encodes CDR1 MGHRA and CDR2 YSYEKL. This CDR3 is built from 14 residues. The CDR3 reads CASSQDRGSGELFF. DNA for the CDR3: TGCGCCAGCAGCCAAGATAGGGGTTCCGGGGAGCTGTTTTTT.

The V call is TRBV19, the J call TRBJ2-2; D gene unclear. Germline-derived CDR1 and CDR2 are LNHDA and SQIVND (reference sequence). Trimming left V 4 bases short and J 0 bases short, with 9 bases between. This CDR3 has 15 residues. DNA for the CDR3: TGTGCCAGTAGTACTACCCCTGCGAACACCGGGGAGCTGTTTTTT. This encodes CASSTTPANTGELFF.

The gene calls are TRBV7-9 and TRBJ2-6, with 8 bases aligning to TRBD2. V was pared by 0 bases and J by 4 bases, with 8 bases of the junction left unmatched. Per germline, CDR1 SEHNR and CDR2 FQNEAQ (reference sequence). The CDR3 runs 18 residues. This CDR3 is CASSLALSGRGGANVLTF. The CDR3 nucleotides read TGTGCCAGCAGCTTAGCGCTAAGCGGGAGAGGGGGGGCCAACGTCCTGACTTTC.

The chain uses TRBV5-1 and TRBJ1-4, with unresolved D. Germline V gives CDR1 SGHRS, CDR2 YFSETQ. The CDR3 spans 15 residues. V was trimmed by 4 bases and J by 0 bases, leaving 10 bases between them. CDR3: CASSPNPATNEKLFF. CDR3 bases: TGCGCCAGCAGCCCAAACCCAGCAACTAATGAAAAACTGTTTTTT.

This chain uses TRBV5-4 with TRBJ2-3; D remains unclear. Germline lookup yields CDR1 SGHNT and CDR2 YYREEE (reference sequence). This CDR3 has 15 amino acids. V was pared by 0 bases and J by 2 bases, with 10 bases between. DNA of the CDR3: TGTGCCAGCAGCTTGGGAGTGGAGCCCACAGATACGCAGTATTTT. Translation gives CASSLGVEPTDTQYF.

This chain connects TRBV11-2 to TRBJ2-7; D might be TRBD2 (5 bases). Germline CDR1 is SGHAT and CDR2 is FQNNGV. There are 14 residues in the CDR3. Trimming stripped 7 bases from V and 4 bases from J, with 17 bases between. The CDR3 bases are TGTGCCAGCACTCCACGGGGTATTCAATACGAGCAGTACTTC. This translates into CASTPRGIQYEQYF.

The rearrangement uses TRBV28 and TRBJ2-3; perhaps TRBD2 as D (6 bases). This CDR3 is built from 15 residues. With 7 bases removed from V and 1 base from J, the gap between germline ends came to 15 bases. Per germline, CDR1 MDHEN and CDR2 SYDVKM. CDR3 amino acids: CASIPRVAGTDTQYF. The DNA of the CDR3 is TGTGCCAGCATCCCCCGGGTAGCGGGCACAGATACGCAGTATTTT.

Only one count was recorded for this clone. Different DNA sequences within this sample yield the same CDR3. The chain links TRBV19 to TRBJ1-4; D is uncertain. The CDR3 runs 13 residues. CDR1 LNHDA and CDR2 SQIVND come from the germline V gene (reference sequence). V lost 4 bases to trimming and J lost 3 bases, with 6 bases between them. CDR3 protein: CASSRGANEKLFF. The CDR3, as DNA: TGTGCCAGTAGTAGGGGAGCTAATGAAAAACTGTTTTTT.

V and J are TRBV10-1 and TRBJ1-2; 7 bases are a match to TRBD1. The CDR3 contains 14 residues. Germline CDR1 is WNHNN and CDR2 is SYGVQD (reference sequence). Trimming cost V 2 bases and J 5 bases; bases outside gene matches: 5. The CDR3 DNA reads TGCGCCAGCAGTGAGGGGACAGATCGATATGGCTACACCTTC. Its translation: CASSEGTDRYGYTF.

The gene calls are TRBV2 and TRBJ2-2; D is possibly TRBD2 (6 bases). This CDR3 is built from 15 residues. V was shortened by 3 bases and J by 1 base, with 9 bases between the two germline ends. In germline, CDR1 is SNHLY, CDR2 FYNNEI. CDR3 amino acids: CASSDLGGNTGELFF. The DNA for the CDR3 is TGTGCCAGCAGTGATTTGGGGGGGAACACCGGGGAGCTGTTTTTT.

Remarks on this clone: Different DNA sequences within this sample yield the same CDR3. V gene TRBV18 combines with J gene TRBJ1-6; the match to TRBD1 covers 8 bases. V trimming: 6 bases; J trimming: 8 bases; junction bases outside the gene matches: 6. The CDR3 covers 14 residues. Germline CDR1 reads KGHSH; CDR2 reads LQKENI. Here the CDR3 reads CASSPGGADSPLHF. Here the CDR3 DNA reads TGTGCCAGCTCCCCAGGGGGCGCCGATTCACCCCTCCACTTT.